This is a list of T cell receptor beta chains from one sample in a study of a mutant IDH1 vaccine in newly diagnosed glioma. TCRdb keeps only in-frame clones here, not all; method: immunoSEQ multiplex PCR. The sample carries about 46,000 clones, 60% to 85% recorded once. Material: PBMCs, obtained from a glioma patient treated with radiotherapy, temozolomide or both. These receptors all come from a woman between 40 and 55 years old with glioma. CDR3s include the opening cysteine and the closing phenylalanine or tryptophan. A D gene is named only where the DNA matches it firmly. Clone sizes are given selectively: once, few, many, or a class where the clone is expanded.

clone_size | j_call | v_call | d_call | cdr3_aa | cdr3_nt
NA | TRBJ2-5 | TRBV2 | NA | CASSAADQETQYF | TGTGCCAGCAGTGCAGCGGACCAAGAGACCCAGTACTTC
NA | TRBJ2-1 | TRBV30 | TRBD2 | CAWARLAGGAEQFF | TGTGCCTGGGCTAGACTAGCGGGGGGGGCTGAGCAGTTCTTC
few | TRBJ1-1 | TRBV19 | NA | CASRWGTEAFF | TGTGCCAGTAGATGGGGCACTGAAGCTTTCTTT
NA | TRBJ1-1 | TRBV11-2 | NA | CASSSTRTPNKGAFF | TGTGCCAGCAGCTCTACCAGGACCCCAAATAAGGGAGCTTTCTTT
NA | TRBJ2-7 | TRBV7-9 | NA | CASSPEGYEQYF | TGTGCCAGCAGCCCAGAGGGCTACGAGCAGTACTTC
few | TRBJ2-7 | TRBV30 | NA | CAWSVVGSEQYF | TGTGCCTGGAGTGTGGTTGGGTCCGAGCAGTACTTC
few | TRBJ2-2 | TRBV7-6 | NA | CASSTRTEGTGELFF | TGTGCCAGCAGCACCCGGACGGAGGGGACCGGGGAGCTGTTTTTT
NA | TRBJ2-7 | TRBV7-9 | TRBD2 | CASSLVGRDLYEQYF | TGTGCCAGCAGCTTAGTCGGGAGGGACCTCTACGAGCAGTACTTC
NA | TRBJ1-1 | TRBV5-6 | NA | CASSWGRPELFITEAFF | TGTGCCAGCAGCTGGGGGCGACCCGAGCTATTCATCACTGAAGCTTTCTTT
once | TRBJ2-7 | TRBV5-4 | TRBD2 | CASSRGASGGSSYEQYF | TGTGCCAGCAGCCGGGGGGCTAGCGGGGGTTCCTCCTACGAGCAGTACTTC
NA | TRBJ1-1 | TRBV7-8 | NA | CASSFSTQVGTAFF | TGTGCCAGCAGCTTCTCTACCCAGGTAGGGACAGCTTTCTTT
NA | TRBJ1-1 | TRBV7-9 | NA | CASSLGLSMNTEAFF | TGTGCCAGCAGCTTAGGGCTCTCCATGAACACTGAAGCTTTCTTT
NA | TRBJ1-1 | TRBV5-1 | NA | CASSLVAAVNTEAFF | TGCGCCAGCAGCTTGGTGGCAGCGGTGAACACTGAAGCTTTCTTT
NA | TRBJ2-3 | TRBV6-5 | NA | CASSYSTSTDTQYF | TGTGCCAGCAGTTACTCGACATCGACAGATACGCAGTATTTT
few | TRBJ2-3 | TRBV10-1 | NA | CASMGTFTDTQYF | TGCGCCAGCATGGGGACATTCACAGATACGCAGTATTTT
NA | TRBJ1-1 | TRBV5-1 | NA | CASSPLGGPDTEAFF | TGCGCCAGCAGCCCCCTGGGGGGGCCAGACACTGAAGCTTTCTTT
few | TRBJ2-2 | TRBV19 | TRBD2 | CASSIILAGAGGELFF | TGTGCCAGTAGTATCATCCTAGCGGGGGCCGGGGGGGAGCTGTTTTTT
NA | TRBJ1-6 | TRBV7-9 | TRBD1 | CASSLGQADHTLHF | TGTGCCAGCAGCCTCGGACAGGCGGATCATACCCTCCACTTT
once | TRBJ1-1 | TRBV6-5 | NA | CASSYSASDLLRRAFF | TGTGCCAGCAGTTACTCGGCAAGCGACCTCTTGAGGCGTGCTTTCTTT
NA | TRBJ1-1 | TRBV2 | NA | CASSPKGPNTEAFF | TGTGCCAGCAGTCCTAAAGGGCCGAACACTGAAGCTTTCTTT
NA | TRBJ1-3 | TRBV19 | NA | CASRAAGNTIYF | TGTGCCAGTAGAGCGGCTGGAAACACCATATATTTT
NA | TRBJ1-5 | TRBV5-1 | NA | CASSFGDSNQPQHF | TGCGCCAGCAGCTTTGGGGATAGCAATCAGCCCCAGCATTTT
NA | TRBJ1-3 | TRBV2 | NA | CASTVYSGNTIYF | TGTGCCAGTACAGTCTACTCTGGAAACACCATATATTTT
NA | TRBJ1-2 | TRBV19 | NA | CASSIVGANYGYTF | TGTGCCAGTAGTATCGTCGGGGCGAACTATGGCTACACCTTC
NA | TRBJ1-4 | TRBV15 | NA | CATSTGPNEKLFF | TGTGCCACCAGCACGGGGCCTAATGAAAAACTGTTTTTT
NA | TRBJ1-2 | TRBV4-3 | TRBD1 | CASSQDRTGAVVNGYTF | TGCGCCAGCAGCCAAGATAGGACAGGGGCCGTTGTAAATGGCTACACCTTC
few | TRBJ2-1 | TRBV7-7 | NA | CASSLMDGSSYNEQFF | TGTGCTAGCAGCCTCATGGACGGGAGCTCCTACAATGAGCAGTTCTTC
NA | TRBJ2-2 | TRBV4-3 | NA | CASSHNAGLSGGELFF | TGCGCCAGCAGCCACAACGCGGGGCTCTCGGGCGGGGAGCTGTTTTTT
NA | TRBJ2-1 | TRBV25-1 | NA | CASSEGQPGGEQFF | TGTGCCAGCAGTGAAGGACAGCCCGGGGGTGAGCAGTTCTTC
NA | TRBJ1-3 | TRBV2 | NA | CASSEWGGGNTIYF | TGTGCCAGCAGTGAATGGGGGGGAGGAAACACCATATATTTT
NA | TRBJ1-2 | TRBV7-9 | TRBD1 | CASRGDRDVYGYTF | TGTGCCAGCAGGGGGGACAGGGACGTTTATGGCTACACCTTC
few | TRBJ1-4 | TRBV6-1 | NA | CASSEWRSEKLFF | TGTGCCAGCAGTGAATGGAGGTCTGAAAAACTGTTTTTT
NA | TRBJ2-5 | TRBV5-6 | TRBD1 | CASSGDRQETQYF | TGTGCCAGCAGCGGGGACAGACAAGAGACCCAGTACTTC
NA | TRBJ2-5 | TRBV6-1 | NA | CASDRTPRETQYF | TGTGCCAGCGACCGGACTCCCCGAGAGACCCAGTACTTC
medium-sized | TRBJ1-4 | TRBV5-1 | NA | CASQRTGATNEKLFF | TGCGCCAGTCAGAGGACGGGCGCAACTAATGAAAAACTGTTTTTT
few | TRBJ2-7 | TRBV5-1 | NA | CASSPLPLDVSYEQYF | TGCGCCAGCAGCCCCCTTCCTCTGGACGTATCCTACGAGCAGTACTTC
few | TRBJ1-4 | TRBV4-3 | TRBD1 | CASSQVGQGDEKLFF | TGCGCCAGCAGCCAAGTAGGACAGGGGGACGAAAAACTGTTTTTT
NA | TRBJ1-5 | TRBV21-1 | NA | CASSKGKSNQPQHF | TGTGCCAGCAGCAAAGGTAAGTCAAATCAGCCCCAGCATTTT
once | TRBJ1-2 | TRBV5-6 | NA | CASRQSNYGYTF | TGTGCCAGCAGGCAGAGTAACTATGGCTACACCTTC
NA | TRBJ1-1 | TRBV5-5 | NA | CASSLQGTTEAFF | TGTGCCAGCAGCCTTCAGGGTACCACTGAAGCTTTCTTT
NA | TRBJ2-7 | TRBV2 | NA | CASSGNYEQYF | TGTGCCAGCAGCGGAAACTACGAGCAGTACTTC
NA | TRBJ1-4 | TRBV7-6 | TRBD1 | CASSSQGTVGEKLFF | TGTGCCAGCAGCTCCCAGGGGACAGTGGGTGAAAAACTGTTTTTT
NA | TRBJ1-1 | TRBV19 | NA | CASSWTRNTEAFF | TGTGCCAGTAGCTGGACAAGAAACACTGAAGCTTTCTTT
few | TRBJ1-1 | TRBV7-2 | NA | CASSLWTGNTEAFF | TGTGCCAGCAGCCTCTGGACCGGGAACACTGAAGCTTTCTTT
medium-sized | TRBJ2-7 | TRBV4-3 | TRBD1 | CASSQDAGGPPNEQYF | TGCGCCAGCAGCCAAGATGCAGGGGGCCCCCCCAACGAGCAGTACTTC
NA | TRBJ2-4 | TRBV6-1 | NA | CASSEGLNIQYF | TGTGCCAGCAGTGAAGGTCTAAACATTCAGTACTTC
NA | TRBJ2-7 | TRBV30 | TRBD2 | CAWSVGTSGGEQYF | TGTGCCTGGAGTGTAGGGACTAGCGGGGGCGAGCAGTACTTC
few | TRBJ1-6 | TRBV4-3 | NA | CASSRQGYNSPLHF | TGCGCCAGCAGCCGGCAGGGTTACAATTCACCCCTCCACTTT
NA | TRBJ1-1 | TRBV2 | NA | CASSERAGVPEAFF | TGTGCCAGCAGTGAAAGGGCCGGTGTTCCTGAAGCTTTCTTT
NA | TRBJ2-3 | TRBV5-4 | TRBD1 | CASSLDRVSSTDTQYF | TGTGCCAGCAGCTTAGACAGGGTCTCTAGCACAGATACGCAGTATTTT
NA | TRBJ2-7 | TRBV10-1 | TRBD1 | CASSGTGGHEQYF | TGCGCCAGCAGTGGTACAGGGGGACACGAGCAGTACTTC
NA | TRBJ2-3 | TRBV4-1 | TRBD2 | CASSPGLARKYTDTQYF | TGCGCCAGCAGCCCTGGACTAGCGCGGAAATACACAGATACGCAGTATTTT
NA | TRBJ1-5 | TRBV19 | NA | CASRGGASNQPQHF | TGTGCCAGTCGAGGAGGGGCCAGCAATCAGCCCCAGCATTTT